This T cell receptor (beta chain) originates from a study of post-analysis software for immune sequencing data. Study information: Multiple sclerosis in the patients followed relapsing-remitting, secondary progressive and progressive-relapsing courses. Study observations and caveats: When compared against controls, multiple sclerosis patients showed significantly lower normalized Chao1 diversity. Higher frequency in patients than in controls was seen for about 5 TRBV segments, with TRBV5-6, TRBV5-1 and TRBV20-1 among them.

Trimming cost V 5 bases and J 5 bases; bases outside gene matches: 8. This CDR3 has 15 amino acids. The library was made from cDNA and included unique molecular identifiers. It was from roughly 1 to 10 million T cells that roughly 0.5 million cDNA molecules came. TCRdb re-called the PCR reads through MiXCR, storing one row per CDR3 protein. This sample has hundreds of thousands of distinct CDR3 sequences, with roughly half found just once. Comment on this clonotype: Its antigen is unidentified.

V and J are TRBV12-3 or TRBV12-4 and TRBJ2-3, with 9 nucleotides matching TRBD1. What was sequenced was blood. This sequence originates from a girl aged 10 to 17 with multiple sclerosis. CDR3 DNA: TGTGCCAGCAGTCCGCGGACAGGGGAGAAAGATACGCAGTATTTT. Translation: CASSPRTGEKDTQYF.